These 6 T cell receptor beta chains were all obtained from the same sample, sequenced in a study of blood T cell repertoires in COVID-19. TCRdb keeps only in-frame clones here, not all; method: immunoSEQ multiplex PCR. Among roughly 150,000 clones listed, about four fifths were seen once. Sequenced sample: peripheral blood. The source of these receptors is a man in his 60s with active or convalescent COVID-19.

This chain joins TRBV5-5 and TRBJ1-4; 7 nucleotides align to TRBD1. The germline gives CDR1 SGHKS, CDR2 YYEKEE (reference sequence). This CDR3 comprises 15 residues. V lost 4 bases and J lost 5; bases outside the gene matches: 8. The DNA of the CDR3 is TGTGCCAGCAGCGGAGTACAGGGGTCAAATGAAAAACTGTTTTTT. This sequence encodes CASSGVQGSNEKLFF.

The rearrangement joins TRBV18 to TRBJ1-6, with TRBD1 identical over 11 bases. The V segment lost 1 base and the J segment 10 bases; nucleotides outside the gene matches: 3. The CDR3 contains 15 residues. Germline CDR1 and CDR2: KGHSH and LQKENI. Here the CDR3 reads CASSPRTGGESPLHF. The CDR3 coding sequence is TGTGCCAGCTCACCACGGACAGGGGGCGAATCACCCCTCCACTTT.

The V gene is TRBV5-6, the J gene TRBJ2-7; the D gene is possibly TRBD1 (7 bases). V was cut by 1 base and J by 7 bases, with 15 bases left in between. The CDR3 totals 14 residues. Germline assignment: CDR1 SGHDT and CDR2 YYEEEE. The CDR3 DNA follows: TGTGCCAGCAGCTTGATTCGCCAGGGGGGTGAGCAGTACTTC. Translating it yields CASSLIRQGGEQYF. The variable domain in full, with the rest retrieved from reference TRBV5-6 and TRBJ2-7, is DAGVTQSPTHLIKTRGQQVTLRCSPKSGHDTVSWYQQALGQGPQFIFQYYEEEERQRGNFPDRFSGHQFPNYSSELNVNALLLGDSALYLCASSLIRQGGEQYFGPGTRLTVT.

In this sample, this clone turned up a few times. The chain has TRBV19 and TRBJ2-7; 10 nucleotides align to TRBD1. Germline V gene data show CDR1 as LNHDA and CDR2 as SQIVND (reference sequence). V dropped 8 bases and J dropped 0; count of bases not matched to a gene: 1. The CDR3 has 13 residues. CDR3 residues: CASGTGVSYEQYF. The CDR3, as DNA: TGTGCCAGTGGGACAGGGGTCTCCTACGAGCAGTACTTC.

CDR3 DNA: TGTGCCAGCAGCGACGCCCGCGGACGCCGGAGGGCAACTAATGAAAAACTGTTTTTT. It translates to CASSDARGRRRATNEKLFF. The chain is built from TRBV7-9 and TRBJ1-4; unclear D gene. The germline V gene encodes CDR1 SEHNR and CDR2 FQNEAQ (reference sequence). The V and J ends lost 5 bases and 0 bases respectively, with 22 bases between them. CDR3 length: 19 residues.

The chain recombines TRBV7-3 with TRBJ2-1, with D possibly matching TRBD2 (5 bases). This CDR3 is built from 13 residues. Germline-derived CDR1 and CDR2 are SGHTA and FQGTGA. The V end was cut by 2 bases, the J end by 8 bases, with 10 bases between. The CDR3 protein is CASSLGSSYEQFF. CDR3 DNA: TGTGCCAGCAGCTTAGGGTCTAGCTATGAGCAGTTCTTC.